These T cell receptor beta chains were read from a single sample in a study of T cell responses to AZD1222 COVID-19 vaccine. This table comes from immunoSEQ multiplex PCR, and its TCRdb copy is limited to in-frame clones, with some not included. The sample shows about 180,000 clones, about 93% of them seen only once. The specimen was peripheral blood, collected 28 days after the second dose of the MenACWY control vaccine. The receptor set was obtained from an adult who received the MenACWY meningococcal vaccine as a control. The CDR3 runs from the conserved cysteine through the conserved F or W. Each record gives: clone size, J gene, D gene, V gene, CDR3 DNA, CDR3 protein. The D gene is left open where the match is weak. Where a row states a size, it is once, few, many or the class of an expanded clone; other rows omit it.

. | TRBJ2-2 | TRBD2 | TRBV7-9 | TGTGCCAGCAGCTTATTTGGGGGGGATCCCGCCGGGGAGCTGTTTTTT | CASSLFGGDPAGELFF
. | TRBJ1-2 | TRBD1 | TRBV12-3/TRBV12-4 | TGTGCCAGCAGTTTCCGGGACAGGAATGGCTACACCTTC | CASSFRDRNGYTF
. | TRBJ1-2 | . | TRBV19 | TGTGCCAGTACCCAAATCTGGGACTCTCACTTCTATGGCTACACCTTC | CASTQIWDSHFYGYTF
. | TRBJ1-5 | . | TRBV21-1 | TGTGCCAGCAGCTTCCGCCGGGTCCATAATCAGCCCCAGCATTTT | CASSFRRVHNQPQHF
. | TRBJ1-6 | . | TRBV4-3 | TGCGCCAGCAGCCAAGATTCAGGAGCCTATAATTCACCCCTCCACTTT | CASSQDSGAYNSPLHF
. | TRBJ2-7 | . | TRBV7-2 | TGTGCCAGCAGCTTAGCTTGGGCCGACGAGCAGTACTTC | CASSLAWADEQYF
once | TRBJ1-6 | . | TRBV2 | TGTGCCAGCAACCGGGACGGATCCTATAATTCACCCCTCCACTTT | CASNRDGSYNSPLHF
. | TRBJ1-1 | . | TRBV2 | TGTGCCAGCAGTGTAGTCGGGAACACTGAAGCTTTCTTT | CASSVVGNTEAFF
. | TRBJ1-1 | . | TRBV6-5 | TGTGCCAGCAGGAGGATTAACACTGAAGCTTTCTTT | CASRRINTEAFF
. | TRBJ1-6 | . | TRBV28 | TGTGCCAGCAGTTTGGGCCGAGGACGCCGTAATTCACCCCTCCACTTT | CASSLGRGRRNSPLHF
. | TRBJ2-7 | TRBD1 | TRBV18 | TGTGCCAGCTCACCGACAGGGGCCTCCTACGAGCAGTACTTC | CASSPTGASYEQYF
. | TRBJ2-2 | . | TRBV3-1/TRBV3-2 | TGTGCCAGCAGCCTATACCTCGACCCAGCCGGGGAGCTGTTTTTT | CASSLYLDPAGELFF
. | TRBJ2-7 | TRBD1 | TRBV27 | TGTGCCAGCAGTTTACAGGGGGCAAACGAGCAGTACTTC | CASSLQGANEQYF
once | TRBJ2-7 | TRBD1 | TRBV5-6 | TGTGCCAGCAGGCGGACAGGGACGACTTACGAGCAGTACTTC | CASRRTGTTYEQYF
. | TRBJ1-5 | TRBD1 | TRBV11-3 | TGTGCCAGCAGCTTAGTGAAGGACAGGGAGGAGGGCAATCAGCCCCAGCATTTT | CASSLVKDREEGNQPQHF
. | TRBJ2-1 | . | TRBV15 | TGTGCCACCAGCAGGGGTAGCGCATCCAACAATGAGCAGTTCTTC | CATSRGSASNNEQFF
. | TRBJ2-7 | TRBD1 | TRBV7-9 | TGTGCCAGTGTCCGGGACAGGGACTCCTACGAGCAGTACTTC | CASVRDRDSYEQYF
. | TRBJ2-2 | . | TRBV10-1 | TGCGCCAGCAGTAAGGTGGTCGCCACCGGGGAGCTGTTTTTT | CASSKVVATGELFF
. | TRBJ1-6 | . | TRBV10-3 | TGTGCCATCAGACTCAGGACTTTTGCCCACTTT | CAIRLRTFAHF
. | TRBJ1-6 | . | TRBV12-5 | TGTGCTAGTGGTCGGGGTGGGGGTATCTATAATTCACCCCTCCACTTT | CASGRGGGIYNSPLHF
. | TRBJ1-3 | . | TRBV4-3 | TGCGCCAGCAGCCGTGTTTCGACGGGCGGCTCTGGAAACACCATATATTTT | CASSRVSTGGSGNTIYF
. | TRBJ1-5 | . | TRBV6-5 | TGTGCCAGCAGTTGGGGGGCGGGACAGCCCCAGCATTTT | CASSWGAGQPQHF
. | TRBJ1-1 | . | TRBV7-9 | TGTGCCAGCAGCACGATCTCGAGGACTGAAGCTTTCTTT | CASSTISRTEAFF
. | TRBJ1-1 | . | TRBV18 | TGTGCCAGCTCACCTAGCGCCTCTGGCACTGAAGCTTTCTTT | CASSPSASGTEAFF
few | TRBJ2-7 | . | TRBV5-1 | TGCGCCAGCAGCTTTCAAGGTGAGACAGCTACGAAGGAGCAGTACTTC | CASSFQGETATKEQYF
. | TRBJ2-2 | . | TRBV30 | TGTGCCTGGGGCTTCGGGGAGCTGTTTTTT | CAWGFGELFF
. | TRBJ1-1 | . | TRBV10-3 | TGTGCCATCAGTGACGGGACCAAGGACAGCACTGAAGCTTTCTTT | CAISDGTKDSTEAFF
. | TRBJ1-2 | TRBD1 | TRBV11-2 | TGTGCCAGCAGCTTAGGGACAGGGGACTACTATGGCTACACCTTC | CASSLGTGDYYGYTF
. | TRBJ2-2 | TRBD1 | TRBV5-1 | TGCGCCAGCAGCTTACAGGGGGCCGGGGAGCTGTTTTTT | CASSLQGAGELFF
. | TRBJ2-1 | TRBD1 | TRBV28 | TGTGCCAGCAGTTCCCGACAGGGGGCCTACAATGAGCAGTTCTTC | CASSSRQGAYNEQFF
. | TRBJ1-1 | . | TRBV28 | TGTGCCAGCAGTTTACCGTGGTCTGAAGCTTTCTTT | CASSLPWSEAFF
. | TRBJ1-6 | TRBD1 | TRBV9 | TGTGCCAGCAGCGAGACAGGGCGGAATTCACCCCTCCACTTT | CASSETGRNSPLHF
. | TRBJ1-1 | . | TRBV19 | TGTGCCAGTAGTCCCCCCAGGCAGGGAGGGACTGAAGCTTTCTTT | CASSPPRQGGTEAFF
. | TRBJ1-1 | TRBD1 | TRBV6-5 | TGTGCCAGCACTTTCGACAGGGCGGGGAACACTGAAGCTTTCTTT | CASTFDRAGNTEAFF
. | TRBJ1-5 | . | TRBV2 | TGTGCCAGCGGGGGACGACAGGATCATCAGCCCCAGCATTTT | CASGGRQDHQPQHF
. | TRBJ1-1 | TRBD1 | TRBV12-3/TRBV12-4 | TGTGCCAGCAGTGTACCGGGACAGGAGAAAGCTTTCTTT | CASSVPGQEKAFF
. | TRBJ2-1 | TRBD2 | TRBV10-3 | TGTGCCATCAGGGGACTAGACAATGAGCAGTTCTTC | CAIRGLDNEQFF
. | TRBJ2-1 | TRBD1 | TRBV30 | TGTGCCTGGAGTGACGGACAGGGGGCGAATGAGCAGTTCTTC | CAWSDGQGANEQFF
. | TRBJ1-1 | . | TRBV5-4 | TGTGCCAGCAGCTTGGCAAGGGCAGGGAACACTGAAGCTTTCTTT | CASSLARAGNTEAFF
. | TRBJ1-5 | . | TRBV5-1 | TGCGCCAGCAGCTTGATGACAGGAGAAGGGCAGCCCCAGCATTTT | CASSLMTGEGQPQHF
. | TRBJ2-1 | TRBD2 | TRBV6-4 | TGTGCCAGCAGTTACGGGACTAGCGGGAACAATGAGCAGTTCTTC | CASSYGTSGNNEQFF
. | TRBJ1-4 | TRBD1 | TRBV5-4 | TGTGCCAGCAGCACACAGGGGAGGGGAGTCGAAAAACTGTTTTTT | CASSTQGRGVEKLFF
. | TRBJ1-5 | . | TRBV5-5 | TGTGCCAGCAGCTTGGGGCAGGGACATCAGCCCCAGCATTTT | CASSLGQGHQPQHF
. | TRBJ1-6 | . | TRBV30 | TGTGCCTGGAGTTTCCCCCGGGGTAATAATTCACCCCTCCACTTT | CAWSFPRGNNSPLHF
. | TRBJ1-3 | . | TRBV30 | TGTGCCTGGAGTGTACGTCGTTCCGCCGACTCTGGAAACACCATATATTTT | CAWSVRRSADSGNTIYF
few | TRBJ1-4 | . | TRBV1 | TGCACCAGCAGCCAATACGGACAGGGCATGTCTAATGAAAAACTGTTTTTT | CTSSQYGQGMSNEKLFF
once | TRBJ1-5 | TRBD1 | TRBV4-2 | TGTGCCAGCAGACCCGGACAGGGGCCCCCGGGGCCCCAGCATTTT | CASRPGQGPPGPQHF
. | TRBJ1-4 | . | TRBV18 | TGTGCCAGCTCACCTGACAGCGAAAAACTGTTTTTT | CASSPDSEKLFF
. | TRBJ2-3 | . | TRBV7-2 | TGTGCCAGCAGCTTAGTTTCTGGCGGTCGGGCAGATACGCAGTATTTT | CASSLVSGGRADTQYF
. | TRBJ1-6 | . | TRBV3-1/TRBV3-2 | TGTGCCAGCAGCCCTCTACAATCTGCTAATTCACCCCTCCACTTT | CASSPLQSANSPLHF
. | TRBJ2-5 | . | TRBV6-6 | TGTGCCAGCAGTTACCCCCGGGGAGGTCAAGAGACCCAGTACTTC | CASSYPRGGQETQYF
. | TRBJ1-2 | TRBD1 | TRBV2 | TGTGCCAGCAGTGAAGGGGACAGGGTTGGCTACACCTTC | CASSEGDRVGYTF
. | TRBJ2-3 | TRBD2 | TRBV24-1 | TGTGCCACCAGTGATCCTAGCGGGGGGTCTACAGATACGCAGTATTTT | CATSDPSGGSTDTQYF
. | TRBJ1-4 | . | TRBV4-2 | TGTGCCAGCAGCCAAAACGCAGGGGCCCTTAATGAAAAACTGTTTTTT | CASSQNAGALNEKLFF
. | TRBJ1-2 | . | TRBV6-1 | TGTGCCAGCAGTGAAAGGGTTTATGGCTACACCTTC | CASSERVYGYTF